This T cell receptor beta chain was captured by sequencing in a study of response to subunit inactivated influenza vaccine (dated by TCRdb to the late 2010s). Notes on the research overall: Deep quantitative profiling of the T cell receptor repertoire was used in the study to follow responses to a trivalent subunit inactivated influenza vaccine. The investigation overall reported the following: It was suggested by the authors that each seasonal influenza vaccination may recruit only a limited number of new T cells.

Cut back by 0 bases and 0 bases, the V and J ends lie 8 bases apart. The CDR3 starts with the cysteine, ends with the phenylalanine, and has 15 residues. Solely the CDR3 DNA is kept, with 45 bases framed from the first base. The germline V gene sets CDR1 to SGHRS and CDR2 to YFSETQ. The library came from RT-PCR. The data were produced on an Illumina HiSeq 2500. TCRdb reran the public reads through fastp at Q25 and MiXCR, keeping productive beta chains. Identical CDR3 proteins give one entry, which carries the most common genes and DNA. Counted in this sample were roughly 520,000 distinct CDR3 sequences; approximately 24% of them appeared once. The ten largest make up over 1.5% of the sample. Points on this clonotype: Its antigen is currently not known. No qualities accompany the bases; no much larger clone lies one base away.

The TCR sequence derives from a man aged 50 to 60 who received an inactivated influenza vaccine. Donor details come from another sample of the same person, matched by shared clones. The sequenced sample was CD4+ T cells sorted from PBMCs, obtained around 5 days after vaccination. Rearrangement joined TRBV5-1 to TRBJ2-3; no D gene call is confident. This receptor carries the CDR3 CASSLGSRSTDTQYF. The bases read TGCGCCAGCAGCTTGGGGTCAAGAAGCACAGATACGCAGTATTTT.